The 22 T cell receptor beta chains listed next were all sequenced from one sample in a study of cytomegalovirus exposure and HLA in healthy donors. PCR used 60 Vbeta primers and 13 Jbeta primers. Sequenced by immunoSEQ multiplex PCR; TCRdb stores in-frame clones only, minus some. The profile covers under 110,000 clones, with approximately 89% appearing a single time and around 3.9% taken by the ten largest. The source material was PBMCs. The receptors were gathered from a man in his thirties or forties in good health and CMV-seronegative.

The V and J genes are TRBV28 and TRBJ2-1, with a tentative D call TRBD2 (6 bases). Trimming removed 3 bases at V and 7 bases at J, with 16 bases between. There are 15 residues in the CDR3. The germline CDR1 and CDR2 sequences are MDHEN and SYDVKM. In DNA form, the CDR3 reads TGTGCCAGCAGTTTGGAGGGCATGACGGGGAATGAGCAGTTCTTC. Its translation is CASSLEGMTGNEQFF.

The chain combines TRBV30 with TRBJ2-1; D perhaps matches TRBD2 (7 bases). Germline V gene lookup returns CDR1 GTSNPN and CDR2 SVGIG (reference sequence). There are 14 residues in the CDR3. V shed 4 bases and J shed 4 bases, with 14 bases lying between them. Here the CDR3 DNA reads TGTGCCTGGACCATGGGAGGGGGATACAATGAGCAGTTCTTC. Protein: CAWTMGGGYNEQFF.

V gene TRBV28 combines with J gene TRBJ2-7; the match to TRBD2 covers 8 bases. Germline V gene data show CDR1 as MDHEN and CDR2 as SYDVKM. The CDR3 has 16 amino acids. Germline trimming cut 6 bases from V and 5 bases from J; bases unmatched to any gene: 15. The CDR3 spells CASSRPSGTSIHEQYF. Here the CDR3 DNA reads TGTGCCAGCAGCAGACCCTCGGGGACTAGTATCCACGAGCAGTACTTC.

The rearrangement links TRBV29-1 to TRBJ1-1, with 7 bases aligning to TRBD1. V shed 7 bases and J 2 bases; nucleotides not matched to a gene: 13. Germline V CDR1 and CDR2: SQVTM, ANQGSEA. This CDR3 comprises 15 residues. The CDR3 nucleotides are TGCAGCGCCGGAGGACCGGGACAGCCAAACACTGAAGCTTTCTTT. Residues: CSAGGPGQPNTEAFF.

The V call is TRBV19, the J call TRBJ2-2; possibly TRBD2 for D (6 bases). Per the germline V gene, CDR1 is LNHDA and CDR2 is SQIVND (reference sequence). Deletions cut 7 bases from V and 5 bases from J, with 11 bases between. The length of the CDR3 is 13 residues. This CDR3 is CASITRGTGELFF. The CDR3 DNA sequence: TGTGCCAGTATTACGCGGGGAACCGGGGAGCTGTTTTTT.

The chain has TRBV30 and TRBJ1-2, with 9 bases identical to TRBD1. V gave up 2 bases and J gave up 8 bases; unmatched junction bases: 6. The CDR3 loop spans 13 amino acids. Germline lookup yields CDR1 GTSNPN and CDR2 SVGIG (reference sequence). The CDR3 DNA reads TGTGCCTGGAGTTCCGGGACAGGGTACGGCTACACCTTC. This gives the protein CAWSSGTGYGYTF.

The chain is built from TRBV14 and TRBJ2-7, with TRBD2 identical over 8 bases. Trimming at V came to 1 base and at J to 6 bases, leaving 5 bases not matched to a gene. CDR1 is SGHDN, CDR2 FVKESK, per germline. The CDR3 has 14 residues. CDR3 region: CASSQALAGGEQYF. CDR3 nucleotides: TGTGCCAGCAGCCAAGCTCTAGCGGGTGGCGAGCAGTACTTC.

The rearrangement uses TRBV14 and TRBJ2-7; D not certain. CDR3 size: 16 residues. Germline CDR1 is SGHDN and CDR2 is FVKESK. V lost 4 bases, J lost 3 bases, and 19 bases lay in between. This CDR3 reads CASSLRGRFGYYEQYF. CDR3 nucleotide sequence: TGTGCCAGCAGCCTCAGAGGAAGATTCGGCTACTACGAGCAGTACTTC.

This clone was observed a handful of times. This specimen includes other DNA sequences encoding the same CDR3. J is TRBJ2-1 and V is TRBV2, with 10 bases matching TRBD1. V lost 4 bases to trimming and J lost 8 bases; unmatched junction nucleotides: 8. Germline CDR1 and CDR2: SNHLY and FYNNEI. This CDR3 region has 15 residues. The CDR3 region is CASSVGTGDGDEQFF. DNA of the CDR3: TGTGCCAGCAGTGTAGGGACAGGGGATGGGGATGAGCAGTTCTTC.

This clone was picked up a small number of times. The chain couples TRBV6-5 to TRBJ2-7; 7 bases fit TRBD1. Looked up from germline, CDR1 is MNHEY and CDR2 is SVGAGI. The V segment lost 0 bases and the J segment 6 bases; nucleotides outside the gene matches: 5. CDR3 length: 14 residues. Here the CDR3 DNA reads TGTGCCAGCAGTTACTCGACAGGGCAGGGCGAGCAGTACTTC. This encodes CASSYSTGQGEQYF.

The chain recombines TRBV4-3 with TRBJ1-2; 9 bases line up with TRBD1. Germline V gene data show CDR1 as LGHNA and CDR2 as YSLEER. This CDR3 region has 15 residues. With V trimmed by 1 base and J by 4 bases, 4 bases remained unmatched. The CDR3 spells CASSQGDRAPYGYTF. The DNA of the CDR3 is TGCGCCAGCAGCCAAGGGGACAGGGCCCCCTATGGCTACACCTTC.

The chain carries TRBV2 and TRBJ2-5, with 9 positions matching TRBD2. The V and J ends lost 6 bases and 1 base, in that order; junction bases with no gene match: 6. CDR3 length equals 15 residues. The germline V gene has CDR1 SNHLY and CDR2 FYNNEI. DNA for the CDR3: TGTGCCAGCAGGGGTCGCGGGGGGGCCCAAGAGACCCAGTACTTC. As protein: CASRGRGGAQETQYF.

V gene TRBV4-1 combines with J gene TRBJ2-7; the match to TRBD2 covers 7 bases. The V segment lost 1 base and the J segment 4 bases; nucleotides outside the gene matches: 16. Per the germline V gene, CDR1 is MGHRA and CDR2 is YSYEKL. The CDR3 is made up of 18 amino acids. CDR3: CASSQGPSGGTLPYEQYF. As DNA, the CDR3 is TGCGCCAGCAGCCAAGGGCCGTCGGGGGGAACGCTCCCTTACGAGCAGTACTTC.

The rearrangement uses TRBV6-5 and TRBJ1-3; D unclear. Germline V lookup: CDR1 MNHEY, CDR2 SVGAGI. Trimming cost V 11 bases and J 4 bases, with 15 bases left between them. CDR3 size: 13 residues. The CDR3 coding sequence is TGTGCCTCCATCGAGTCGGGGGGAAACACCATATATTTT. It encodes CASIESGGNTIYF.

The gene calls are TRBV5-1 and TRBJ2-3; 8 bases line up with TRBD2. The trim removed 0 bases at V and 11 bases at J, leaving 8 bases unmatched. CDR3 length: 14 amino acids. Germline CDR1 is SGHRS and CDR2 is YFSETQ. CDR3 amino acids: CASSLGTSLGVQYF. The CDR3 DNA is TGCGCCAGCAGCTTGGGGACTAGCCTTGGTGTGCAGTATTTT.

The V call is TRBV5-3, the J call TRBJ1-5, with D perhaps matching TRBD1 (6 bases). TRBV5-3 falls under the ORF class, with uncertain function. Trimming cost V 0 bases and J 1 base, with 14 bases left between them. The CDR3 sequence is 17 residues long. The CDR3 loop is CARSLVVVRGSNQPQHF. For the CDR3, the DNA is TGTGCCAGAAGCTTGGTAGTTGTCAGGGGAAGCAATCAGCCCCAGCATTTT.

The CDR3 region is CASSPGQRDGYTF. As DNA, the CDR3 is TGTGCCAGCAGCCCCGGACAGCGTGATGGCTACACCTTC. The chain recombines TRBV2 with TRBJ1-2; TRBD1 is a possible D gene (6 bases). The CDR3 runs to 13 residues. Per the germline V gene, CDR1 is SNHLY and CDR2 is FYNNEI. The V end was cut by 6 bases, the J end by 6 bases, with 14 bases between.

The chain joins TRBV6-5 to TRBJ1-5; D ambiguous. Deletions cut 5 bases from V and 7 bases from J, with 12 bases between. CDR1 MNHEY and CDR2 SVGAGI come from the germline V gene. The CDR3 runs 13 residues. The CDR3 reads CASSLQGGQPQHF. CDR3 bases: TGTGCCAGCAGTCTCCAAGGAGGGCAGCCCCAGCATTTT.

The chain uses TRBV13 and TRBJ2-2; D is unresolved. The germline V gene has CDR1 PRHDT and CDR2 FYEKMQ (reference sequence). V lost 0 bases and J lost 6, with 8 bases in between. CDR3 length equals 14 residues. The CDR3 reads CASSLGSHPGELFF. CDR3 in DNA: TGTGCCAGCAGCTTAGGATCCCATCCCGGGGAGCTGTTTTTT.

This clone was counted a few times. This chain links TRBV6-1 with TRBJ1-1, with a tentative D call TRBD1 (5 bases). Trimming removed 5 bases from V and 0 bases from J, with 10 bases in between. Germline CDR1 reads MNHNS; CDR2 reads SASEGT. This CDR3 is 14 amino acids long. CDR3 in DNA: TGTGCCAGCAGTCGACAGAGGCTGAACACTGAAGCTTTCTTT. This encodes CASSRQRLNTEAFF.

The chain has TRBV29-1 and TRBJ2-1; D remains unclear. Germline-derived CDR1 and CDR2 are SQVTM and ANQGSEA. V was shortened by 6 bases and J by 2 bases, with 20 bases between the two germline ends. The CDR3 spans 16 residues. In DNA, the CDR3 is TGCAGCGTCCCCACATCTCAGGTATTGCCCTACAATGAGCAGTTCTTC. It yields the protein CSVPTSQVLPYNEQFF.

The rearrangement joins TRBV2 to TRBJ2-3; tentative D call: TRBD1 (5 bases). Germline V gives CDR1 SNHLY, CDR2 FYNNEI. V lost 7 bases and J lost 0, with 14 bases in between. The CDR3 runs to 15 residues. This chain's CDR3 is CASIIADKSTDTQYF. For the CDR3, the DNA is TGTGCCAGCATCATCGCGGACAAAAGCACAGATACGCAGTATTTT. Complete variable domain (other parts from reference TRBV2 and TRBJ2-3): EPEVTQTPSHQVTQMGQEVILRCVPISNHLYFYWYRQILGQKVEFLVSFYNNEISEKSEIFDDQFSVERPDGSNFTLKIRSTKLEDSAMYFCASIIADKSTDTQYFGPGTRLTVL.